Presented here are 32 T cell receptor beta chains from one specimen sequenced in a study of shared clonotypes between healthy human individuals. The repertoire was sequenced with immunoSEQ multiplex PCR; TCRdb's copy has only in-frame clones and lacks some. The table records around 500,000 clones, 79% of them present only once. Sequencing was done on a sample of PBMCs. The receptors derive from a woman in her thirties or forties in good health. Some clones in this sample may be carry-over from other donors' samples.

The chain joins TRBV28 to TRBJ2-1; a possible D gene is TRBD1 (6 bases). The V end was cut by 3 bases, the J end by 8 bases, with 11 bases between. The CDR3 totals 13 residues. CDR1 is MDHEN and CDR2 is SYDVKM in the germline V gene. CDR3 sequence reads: CASSFVQGDEQFF. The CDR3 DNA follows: TGTGCCAGCAGTTTCGTACAGGGCGATGAGCAGTTCTTC.

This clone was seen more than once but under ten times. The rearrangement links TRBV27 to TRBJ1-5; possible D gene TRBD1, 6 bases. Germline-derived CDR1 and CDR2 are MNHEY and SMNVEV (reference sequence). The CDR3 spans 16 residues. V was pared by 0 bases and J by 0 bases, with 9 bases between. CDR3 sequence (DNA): TGTGCCAGCAGTTTATCAGCAGGGGCTAGCAATCAGCCCCAGCATTTT. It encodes CASSLSAGASNQPQHF.

The CDR3 bases are TGTGCCAGTATGGACAGAGAAAATGAAAAACTGTTTTTT. This encodes CASMDRENEKLFF. The genes are TRBV19 and TRBJ1-4, with D maybe TRBD1 (6 bases). There are 13 residues in the CDR3. Germline CDR1 reads LNHDA; CDR2 reads SQIVND (reference sequence). The V end was cut by 7 bases, the J end by 5 bases, with 11 bases between.

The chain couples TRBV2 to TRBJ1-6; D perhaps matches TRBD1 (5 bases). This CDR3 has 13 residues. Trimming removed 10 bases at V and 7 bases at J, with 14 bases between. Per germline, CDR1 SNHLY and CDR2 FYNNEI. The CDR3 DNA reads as TGTGCCACCCGATGGGGCCCAAATTCACCCCTCCACTTT. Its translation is CATRWGPNSPLHF.

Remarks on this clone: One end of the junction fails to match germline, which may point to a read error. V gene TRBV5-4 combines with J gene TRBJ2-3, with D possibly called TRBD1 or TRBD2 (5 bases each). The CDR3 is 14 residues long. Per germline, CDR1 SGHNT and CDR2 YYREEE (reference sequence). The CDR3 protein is CASSPGTRTDTQYF. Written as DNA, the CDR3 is TGCGCCAGCAGCCCAGGGACCCGCACAGATACGCAGTATTTT.

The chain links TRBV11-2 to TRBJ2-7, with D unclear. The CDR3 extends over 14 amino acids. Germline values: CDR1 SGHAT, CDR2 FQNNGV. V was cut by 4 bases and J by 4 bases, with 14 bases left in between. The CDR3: CASSSIGGLYEQYF. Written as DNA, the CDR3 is TGTGCCAGCAGCTCAATAGGTGGGCTTTACGAGCAGTACTTC.

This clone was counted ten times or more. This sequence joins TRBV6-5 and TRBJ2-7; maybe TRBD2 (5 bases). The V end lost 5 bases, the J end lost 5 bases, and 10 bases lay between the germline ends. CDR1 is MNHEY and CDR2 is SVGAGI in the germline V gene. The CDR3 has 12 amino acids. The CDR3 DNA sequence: TGTGCCAGCAGTACGGACTGGAACGAGCAGTACTTC. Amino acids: CASSTDWNEQYF.

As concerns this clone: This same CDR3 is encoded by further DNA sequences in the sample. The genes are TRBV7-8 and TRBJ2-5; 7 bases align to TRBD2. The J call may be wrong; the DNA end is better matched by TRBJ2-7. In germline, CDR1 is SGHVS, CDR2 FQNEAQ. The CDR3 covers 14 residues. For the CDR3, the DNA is TGTGCCAGCAGCTTAGCGGGAGGGCCCTACGAGCAGTACTTC. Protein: CASSLAGGPYEQYF.

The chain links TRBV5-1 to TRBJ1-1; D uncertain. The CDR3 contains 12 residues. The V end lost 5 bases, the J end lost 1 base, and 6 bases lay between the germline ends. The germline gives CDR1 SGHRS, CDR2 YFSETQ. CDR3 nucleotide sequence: TGCGCCAGCAGAGGACCGAACACTGAAGCTTTCTTT. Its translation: CASRGPNTEAFF.

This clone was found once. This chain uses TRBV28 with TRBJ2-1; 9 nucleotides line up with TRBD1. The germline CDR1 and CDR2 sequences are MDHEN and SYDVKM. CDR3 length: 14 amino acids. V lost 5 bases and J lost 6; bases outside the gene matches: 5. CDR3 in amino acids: CASSPGTGTNEQFF. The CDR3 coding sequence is TGTGCCAGCAGTCCCGGGACAGGGACCAATGAGCAGTTCTTC.

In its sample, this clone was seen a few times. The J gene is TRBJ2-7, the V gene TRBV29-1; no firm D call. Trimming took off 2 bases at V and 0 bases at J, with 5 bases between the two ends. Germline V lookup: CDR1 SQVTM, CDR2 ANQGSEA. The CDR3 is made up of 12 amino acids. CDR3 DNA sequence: TGCAGCGTTGAACATGACTCCTACGAGCAGTACTTC. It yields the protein CSVEHDSYEQYF.

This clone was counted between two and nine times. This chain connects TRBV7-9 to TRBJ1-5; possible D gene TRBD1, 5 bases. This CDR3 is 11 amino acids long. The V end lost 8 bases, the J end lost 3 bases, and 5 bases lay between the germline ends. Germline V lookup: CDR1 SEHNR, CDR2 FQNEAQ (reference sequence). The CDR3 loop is CASGTNQPQHF. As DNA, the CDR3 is TGTGCCAGCGGGACCAATCAGCCCCAGCATTTT.

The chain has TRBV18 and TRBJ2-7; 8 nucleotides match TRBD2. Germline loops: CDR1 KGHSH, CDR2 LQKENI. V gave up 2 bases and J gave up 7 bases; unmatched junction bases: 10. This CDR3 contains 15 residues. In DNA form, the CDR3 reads TGTGCCAGCTCACCAATCGGGGCGGGAGGCGGGGAGCAGTACTTC. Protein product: CASSPIGAGGGEQYF.

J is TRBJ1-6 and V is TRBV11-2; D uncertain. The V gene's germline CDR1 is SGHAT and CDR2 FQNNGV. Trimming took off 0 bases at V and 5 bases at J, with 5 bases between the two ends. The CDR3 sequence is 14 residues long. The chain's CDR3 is CASSLEWDNSPLHF. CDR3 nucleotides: TGTGCCAGCAGCTTAGAGTGGGATAATTCACCCCTCCACTTT.

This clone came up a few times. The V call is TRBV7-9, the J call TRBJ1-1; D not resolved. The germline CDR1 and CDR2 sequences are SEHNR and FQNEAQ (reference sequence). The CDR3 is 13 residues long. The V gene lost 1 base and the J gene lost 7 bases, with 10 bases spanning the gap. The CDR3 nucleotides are TGTGCCAGCAGCTTAGTACCTTTCCGTGAAGCTTTCTTT. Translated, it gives CASSLVPFREAFF. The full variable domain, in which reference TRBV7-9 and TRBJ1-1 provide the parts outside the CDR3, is DTGVSQNPRHKITKRGQNVTFRCDPISEHNRLYWYRQTLGQGPEFLTYFQNEAQLEKSRLLSDRFSAERPKGSFSTLEIQRTEQGDSAMYLCASSLVPFREAFFGQGTRLTVV.

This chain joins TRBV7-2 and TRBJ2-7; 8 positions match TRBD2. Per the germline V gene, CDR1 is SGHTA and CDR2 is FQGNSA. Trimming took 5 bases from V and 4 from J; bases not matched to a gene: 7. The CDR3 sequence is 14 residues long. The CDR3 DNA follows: TGTGCCAGCAGCCTTCTCGCGGGAGGTTACGAGCAGTACTTC. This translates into CASSLLAGGYEQYF.

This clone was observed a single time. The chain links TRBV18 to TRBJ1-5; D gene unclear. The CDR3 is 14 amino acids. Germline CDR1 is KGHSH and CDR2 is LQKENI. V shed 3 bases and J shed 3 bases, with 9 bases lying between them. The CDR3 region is CASSPTANNQPQHF. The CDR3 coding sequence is TGTGCCAGCTCACCGACCGCCAACAATCAGCCCCAGCATTTT.

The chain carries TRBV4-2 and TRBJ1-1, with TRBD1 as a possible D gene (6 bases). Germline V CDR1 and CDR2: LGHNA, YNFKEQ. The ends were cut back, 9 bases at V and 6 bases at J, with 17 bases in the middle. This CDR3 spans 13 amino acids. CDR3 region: CASTQGGTSEAFF. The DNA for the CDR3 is TGTGCCAGTACACAGGGAGGAACTTCTGAAGCTTTCTTT.

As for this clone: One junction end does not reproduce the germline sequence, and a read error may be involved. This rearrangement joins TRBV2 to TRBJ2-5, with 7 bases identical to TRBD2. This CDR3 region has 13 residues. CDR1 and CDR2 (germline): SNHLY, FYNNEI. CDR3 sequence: CASSKAGKETQYF. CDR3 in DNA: TGTGCCAGCAGTAAAGCGGGAAAAGAGACCCAGTACTTC.

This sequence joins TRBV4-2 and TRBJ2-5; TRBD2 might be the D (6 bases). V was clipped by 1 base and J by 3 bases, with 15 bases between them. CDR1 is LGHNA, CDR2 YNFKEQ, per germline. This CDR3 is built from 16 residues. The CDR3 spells CASSQGGSGEKETQYF. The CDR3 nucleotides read TGTGCCAGCAGCCAAGGTGGTAGCGGAGAAAAAGAGACCCAGTACTTC.

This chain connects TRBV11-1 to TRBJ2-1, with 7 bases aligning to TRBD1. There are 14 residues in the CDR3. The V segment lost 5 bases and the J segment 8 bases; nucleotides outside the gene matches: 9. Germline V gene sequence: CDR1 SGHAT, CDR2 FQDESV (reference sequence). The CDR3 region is CASSPLRDSDEQFF. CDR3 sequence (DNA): TGTGCCAGCAGCCCACTCCGGGACAGTGATGAGCAGTTCTTC.

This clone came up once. The CDR3 spells CASSQLTSGGGNEQFF. The CDR3 DNA reads TGTGCCAGCAGCCAATTGACTAGCGGGGGGGGGAATGAGCAGTTCTTC. The chain combines TRBV4-2 with TRBJ2-1, with 14 bases fitting TRBD2. Germline CDR1 reads LGHNA; CDR2 reads YNFKEQ. Trimming at V came to 2 bases and at J to 7 bases, leaving 4 bases not matched to a gene. CDR3 length: 16 amino acids.

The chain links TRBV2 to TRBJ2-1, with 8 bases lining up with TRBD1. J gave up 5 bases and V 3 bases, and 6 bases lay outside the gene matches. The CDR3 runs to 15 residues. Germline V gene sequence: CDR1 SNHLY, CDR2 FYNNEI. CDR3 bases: TGTGCCAGCAGTGAGGGCAGGGGGCTGAACAATGAGCAGTTCTTC. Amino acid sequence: CASSEGRGLNNEQFF. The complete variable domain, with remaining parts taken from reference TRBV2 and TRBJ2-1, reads EPEVTQTPSHQVTQMGQEVILRCVPISNHLYFYWYRQILGQKVEFLVSFYNNEISEKSEIFDDQFSVERPDGSNFTLKIRSTKLEDSAMYFCASSEGRGLNNEQFFGPGTRLTVL.

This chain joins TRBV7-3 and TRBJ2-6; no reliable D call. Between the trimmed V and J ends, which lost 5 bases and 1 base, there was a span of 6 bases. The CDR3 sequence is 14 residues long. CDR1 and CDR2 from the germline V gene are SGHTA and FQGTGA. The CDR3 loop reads CASSRYSGANVLTF. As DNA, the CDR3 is TGTGCCAGCAGCCGTTATTCTGGGGCCAACGTCCTGACTTTC.

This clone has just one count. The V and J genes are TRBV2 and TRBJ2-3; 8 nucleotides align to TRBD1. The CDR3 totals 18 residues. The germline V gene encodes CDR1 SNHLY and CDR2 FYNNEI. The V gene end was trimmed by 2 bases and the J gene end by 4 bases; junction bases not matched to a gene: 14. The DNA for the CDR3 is TGTGCCAGCAGTGAACGTCCGGCTTGGACAGGGTTATCAGATACGCAGTATTTT. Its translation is CASSERPAWTGLSDTQYF.

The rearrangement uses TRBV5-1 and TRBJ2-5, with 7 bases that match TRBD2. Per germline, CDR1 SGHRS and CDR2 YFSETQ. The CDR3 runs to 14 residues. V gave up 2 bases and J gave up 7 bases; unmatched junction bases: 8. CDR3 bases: TGCGCCAGCAGCTTTGTGGGAGGGCCCCCGACCCAGTACTTC. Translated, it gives CASSFVGGPPTQYF.

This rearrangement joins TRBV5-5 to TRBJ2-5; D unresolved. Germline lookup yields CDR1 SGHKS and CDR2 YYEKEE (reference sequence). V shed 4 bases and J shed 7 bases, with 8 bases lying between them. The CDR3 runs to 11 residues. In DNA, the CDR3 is TGTGCCAGCAGCCGAGCAGGGACCCAGTACTTC. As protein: CASSRAGTQYF.

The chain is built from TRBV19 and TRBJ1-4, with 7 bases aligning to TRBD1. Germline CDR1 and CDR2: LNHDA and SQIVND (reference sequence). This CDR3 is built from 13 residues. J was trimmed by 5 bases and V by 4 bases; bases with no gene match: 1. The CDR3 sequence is CASSRDSNEKLFF. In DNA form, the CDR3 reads TGTGCCAGTAGTAGGGACAGCAATGAAAAACTGTTTTTT.

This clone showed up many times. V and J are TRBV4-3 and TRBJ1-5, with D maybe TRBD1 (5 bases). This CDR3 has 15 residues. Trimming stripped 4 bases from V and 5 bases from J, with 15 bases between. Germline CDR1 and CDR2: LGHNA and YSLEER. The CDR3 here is CASSLNLGGDQPQHF. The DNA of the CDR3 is TGCGCCAGCAGCCTTAACCTTGGGGGTGATCAGCCCCAGCATTTT.

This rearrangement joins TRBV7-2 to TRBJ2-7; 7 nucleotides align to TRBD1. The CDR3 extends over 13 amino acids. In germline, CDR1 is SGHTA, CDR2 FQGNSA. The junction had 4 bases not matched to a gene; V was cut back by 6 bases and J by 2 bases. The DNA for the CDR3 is TGTGCCAGCAGTTACAGGGGTGCCTACGAGCAGTACTTC. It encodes CASSYRGAYEQYF.

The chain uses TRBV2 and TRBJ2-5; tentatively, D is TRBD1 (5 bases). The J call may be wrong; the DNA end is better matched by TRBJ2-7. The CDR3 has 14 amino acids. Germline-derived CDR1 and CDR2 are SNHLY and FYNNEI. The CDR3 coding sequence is TGTGCCAGCAGTGGAAGGGGCCCTCCCTACGAGCAGTACTTC. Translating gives CASSGRGPPYEQYF.

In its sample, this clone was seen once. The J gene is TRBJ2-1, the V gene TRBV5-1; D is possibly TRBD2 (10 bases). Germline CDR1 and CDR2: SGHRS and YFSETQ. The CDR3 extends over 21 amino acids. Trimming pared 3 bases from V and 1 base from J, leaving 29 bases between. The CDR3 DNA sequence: TGCGCCAGCAGCTCAACAGGGGGCCAAACTAGCGGGACGCCTTCCTACAATGAGCAGTTCTTC. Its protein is CASSSTGGQTSGTPSYNEQFF.